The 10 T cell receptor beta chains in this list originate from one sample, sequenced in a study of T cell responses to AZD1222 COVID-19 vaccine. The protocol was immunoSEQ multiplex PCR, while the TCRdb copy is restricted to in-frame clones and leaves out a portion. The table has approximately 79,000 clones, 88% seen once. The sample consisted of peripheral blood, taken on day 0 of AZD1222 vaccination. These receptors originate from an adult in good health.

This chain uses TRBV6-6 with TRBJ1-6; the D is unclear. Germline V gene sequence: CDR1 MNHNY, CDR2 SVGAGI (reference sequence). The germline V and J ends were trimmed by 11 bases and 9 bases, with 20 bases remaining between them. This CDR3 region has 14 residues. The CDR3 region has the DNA TGTGCCGGAAAAGGTCCCAGAGGCGGTTCACCCCTCCACTTT. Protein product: CAGKGPRGGSPLHF.

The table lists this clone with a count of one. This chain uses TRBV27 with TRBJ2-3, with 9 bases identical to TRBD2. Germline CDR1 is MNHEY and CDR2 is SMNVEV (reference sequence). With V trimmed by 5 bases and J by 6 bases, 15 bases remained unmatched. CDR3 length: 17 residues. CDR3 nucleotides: TGTGCCAGCAGTCCGCGACTAGCGGTCTTAGTCGGTGATACGCAGTATTTT. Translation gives CASSPRLAVLVGDTQYF.

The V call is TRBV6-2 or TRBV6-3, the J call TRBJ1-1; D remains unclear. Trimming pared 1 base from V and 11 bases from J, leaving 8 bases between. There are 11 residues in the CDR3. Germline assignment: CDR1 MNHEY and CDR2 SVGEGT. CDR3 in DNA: TGTGCCAGCAGTTACTTAGCCACCGCTTTCTTT. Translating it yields CASSYLATAFF.

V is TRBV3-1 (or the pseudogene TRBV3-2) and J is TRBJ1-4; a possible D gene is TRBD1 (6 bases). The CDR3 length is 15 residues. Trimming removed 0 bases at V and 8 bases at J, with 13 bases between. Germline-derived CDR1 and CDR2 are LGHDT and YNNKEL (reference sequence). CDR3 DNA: TGTGCCAGCAGCCAAGATGTAGGGACAACCGAAAAACTGTTTTTT. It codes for CASSQDVGTTEKLFF.

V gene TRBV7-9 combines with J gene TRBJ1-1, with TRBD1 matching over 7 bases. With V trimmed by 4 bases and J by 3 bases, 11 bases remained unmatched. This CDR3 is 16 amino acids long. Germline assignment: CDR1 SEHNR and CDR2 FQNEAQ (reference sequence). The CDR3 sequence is CASSSTPLQGYTEAFF. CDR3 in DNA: TGTGCCAGCAGCTCCACCCCTTTACAGGGGTACACTGAAGCTTTCTTT.

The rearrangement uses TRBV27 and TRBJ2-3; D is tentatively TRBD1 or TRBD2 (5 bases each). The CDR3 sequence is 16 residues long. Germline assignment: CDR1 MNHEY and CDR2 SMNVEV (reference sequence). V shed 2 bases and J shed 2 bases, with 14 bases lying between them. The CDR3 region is CASSLKGDPYTDTQYF. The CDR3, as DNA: TGTGCCAGCAGTTTAAAAGGGGACCCCTACACAGATACGCAGTATTTT.

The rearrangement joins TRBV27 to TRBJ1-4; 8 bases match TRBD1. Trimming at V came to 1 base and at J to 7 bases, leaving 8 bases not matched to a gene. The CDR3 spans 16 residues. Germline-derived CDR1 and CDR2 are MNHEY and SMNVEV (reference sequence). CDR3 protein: CASSLFGQGAREKLFF. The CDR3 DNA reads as TGTGCCAGCAGTTTATTCGGCCAGGGGGCGCGTGAAAAACTGTTTTTT.

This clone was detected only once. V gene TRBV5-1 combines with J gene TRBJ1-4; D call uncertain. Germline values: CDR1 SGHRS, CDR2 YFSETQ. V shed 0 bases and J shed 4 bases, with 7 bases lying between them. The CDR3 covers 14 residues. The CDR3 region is CASSLGGFNEKLFF. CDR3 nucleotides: TGCGCCAGCAGCTTGGGAGGGTTTAATGAAAAACTGTTTTTT.

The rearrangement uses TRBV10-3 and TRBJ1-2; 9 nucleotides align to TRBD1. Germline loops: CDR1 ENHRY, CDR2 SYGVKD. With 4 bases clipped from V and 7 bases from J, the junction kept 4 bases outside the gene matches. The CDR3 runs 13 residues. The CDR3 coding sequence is TGTGCCATCAGTGGGGACAGGGATGCTGGCTACACCTTC. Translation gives CAISGDRDAGYTF.

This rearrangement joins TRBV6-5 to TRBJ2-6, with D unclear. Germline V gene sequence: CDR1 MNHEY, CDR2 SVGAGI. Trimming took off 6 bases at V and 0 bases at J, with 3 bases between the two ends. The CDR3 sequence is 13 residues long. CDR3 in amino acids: CASRDSGANVLTF. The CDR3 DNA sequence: TGTGCCAGCAGGGACTCTGGGGCCAACGTCCTGACTTTC.